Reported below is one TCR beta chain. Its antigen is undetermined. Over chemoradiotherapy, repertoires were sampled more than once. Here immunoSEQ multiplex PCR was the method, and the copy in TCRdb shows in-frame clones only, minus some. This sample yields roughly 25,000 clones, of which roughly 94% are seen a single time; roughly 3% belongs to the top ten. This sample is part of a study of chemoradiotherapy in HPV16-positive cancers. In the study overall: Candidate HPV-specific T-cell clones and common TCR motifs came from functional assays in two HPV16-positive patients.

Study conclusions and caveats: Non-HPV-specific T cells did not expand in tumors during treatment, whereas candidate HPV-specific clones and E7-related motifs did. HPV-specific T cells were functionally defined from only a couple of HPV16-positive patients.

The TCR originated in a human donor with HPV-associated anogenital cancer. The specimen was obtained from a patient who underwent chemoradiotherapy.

The CDR3 protein is CASSEAGGSFGEKLFF. The CDR3 DNA is TGTGCCAGCAGTGAGGCAGGGGGGTCGTTTGGTGAAAAACTGTTTTTT. This rearrangement joins TRBV28 to TRBJ1-4, with 7 bases identical to TRBD1. The CDR3 is 16 residues long. From germline, CDR1 is MDHEN and CDR2 SYDVKM. J gave up 7 bases and V 5 bases, and 13 bases lay outside the gene matches.